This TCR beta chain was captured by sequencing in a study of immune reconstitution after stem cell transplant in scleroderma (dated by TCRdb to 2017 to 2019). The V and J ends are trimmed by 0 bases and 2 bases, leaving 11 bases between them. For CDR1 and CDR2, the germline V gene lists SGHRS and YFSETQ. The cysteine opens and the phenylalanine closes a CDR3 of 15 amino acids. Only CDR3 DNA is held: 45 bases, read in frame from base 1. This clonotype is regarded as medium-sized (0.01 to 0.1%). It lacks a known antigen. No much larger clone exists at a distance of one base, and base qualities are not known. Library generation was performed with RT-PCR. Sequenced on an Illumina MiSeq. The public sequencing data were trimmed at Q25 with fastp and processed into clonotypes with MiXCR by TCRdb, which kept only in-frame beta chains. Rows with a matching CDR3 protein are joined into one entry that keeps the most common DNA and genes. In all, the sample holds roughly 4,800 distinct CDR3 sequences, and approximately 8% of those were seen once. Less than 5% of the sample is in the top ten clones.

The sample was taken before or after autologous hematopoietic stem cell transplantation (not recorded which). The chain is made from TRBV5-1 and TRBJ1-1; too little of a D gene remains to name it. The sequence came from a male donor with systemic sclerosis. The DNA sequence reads TGCGCCAGCAGCTTGGCCGCCAGGCTAAACACTGAAGCTTTCTTT. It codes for CASSLAARLNTEAFF.